These 29 T cell receptor beta chains share one sample of origin, sequenced in a study of PD-1 blockade in classical Hodgkin lymphoma. Sequenced by immunoSEQ multiplex PCR; TCRdb stores in-frame clones only, minus some. The sample has around 66,000 clones; about 70% are singletons. Relapses following autologous stem cell transplantation were seen in all patients, with brentuximab vedotin exposure varying. The material sequenced was peripheral blood mononuclear cells (PBMCs), taken before the second cycle of nivolumab. The receptor set was obtained from a human donor with classical Hodgkin lymphoma.

V usage is TRBV5-4 and J usage is TRBJ1-1; D not certain. V was pared by 0 bases and J by 0 bases, with 12 bases between. CDR1 is SGHNT, CDR2 YYREEE, per germline (reference sequence). This CDR3 has 16 residues. In DNA, the CDR3 is TGTGCCAGCAGCTTGGTAGGCTCGTACTTGAACACTGAAGCTTTCTTT. The encoded protein is CASSLVGSYLNTEAFF.

This clone turned up a few times. The V gene is TRBV15, the J gene TRBJ1-2; no definite D call. Germline V gene data show CDR1 as LNHNV and CDR2 as YYDKDF (reference sequence). The V and J ends lost 1 base and 7 bases respectively, with 4 bases between them. CDR3 length equals 11 residues. The CDR3 sequence: CATSRGTGYTF. The DNA of the CDR3 is TGTGCCACCAGCAGAGGGACTGGCTACACCTTC.

This clone has only a few counts. The chain uses TRBV19 and TRBJ2-3, with D possibly matching TRBD2 (7 bases). Per germline, CDR1 LNHDA and CDR2 SQIVND (reference sequence). This CDR3 spans 15 amino acids. The V end was cut by 7 bases, the J end by 7 bases, with 21 bases between. CDR3 residues: CASTPGEGRANTQYF. For the CDR3, the DNA is TGTGCCAGTACCCCAGGGGAGGGCAGGGCAAATACGCAGTATTTT.

This chain links TRBV4-1 with TRBJ1-5; D remains unclear. This CDR3 contains 15 residues. The germline V gene encodes CDR1 MGHRA and CDR2 YSYEKL. V was clipped by 0 bases and J by 5 bases, with 11 bases between them. Here the CDR3 reads CASSQDAGSHQPQHF. CDR3 nucleotide sequence: TGCGCCAGCAGCCAAGATGCGGGGTCCCATCAGCCCCAGCATTTT.

This clone was seen more than once but under ten times. This chain links TRBV9 with TRBJ2-7; D perhaps matches TRBD2 (5 bases). In germline, CDR1 is SGDLS, CDR2 YYNGEE. This CDR3 is 15 amino acids long. V lost 4 bases and J lost 3, with 17 bases in between. The DNA for the CDR3 is TGTGCCAGCAGCTCGGACGGGTATGAGGGCTACGAGCAGTACTTC. Protein: CASSSDGYEGYEQYF. The full variable domain, with the rest looked up from reference TRBV9 and TRBJ2-7, is DSGVTQTPKHLITATGQRVTLRCSPRSGDLSVYWYQQSLDQGLQFLIQYYNGEERAKGNILERFSAQQFPDLHSELNLSSLELGDSALYFCASSSDGYEGYEQYFGPGTRLTVT.

V is TRBV11-3 and J is TRBJ2-4; D may be TRBD2 (6 bases). CDR1 SGHNT and CDR2 YENEEA come from the germline V gene. This CDR3 contains 15 residues. V was trimmed by 0 bases and J by 6 bases, leaving 12 bases between them. The CDR3 loop reads CASSLDLTSRNIQYF. The DNA of the CDR3 is TGTGCCAGCAGCTTAGATCTAACTAGCAGAAACATTCAGTACTTC.

V gene TRBV27 combines with J gene TRBJ1-5; 9 bases align to TRBD1. Germline values: CDR1 MNHEY, CDR2 SMNVEV (reference sequence). The CDR3 is 16 amino acids. Unmatched junction bases numbered 9, after V lost 6 bases and J lost 3 bases. The CDR3 spells CASSKGQGLSNQPQHF. The CDR3, as DNA: TGTGCCAGCAGCAAAGGACAGGGGCTATCCAATCAGCCCCAGCATTTT.

V and J are TRBV7-8 and TRBJ1-2; 7 bases fit TRBD1. V was pared by 4 bases and J by 0 bases, with 8 bases of the junction left unmatched. Germline CDR1 SGHVS, CDR2 FQNEAQ. This CDR3 has 16 amino acids. The CDR3 sequence is CASSSGQKSPNYGYTF. Here the CDR3 DNA reads TGTGCCAGCAGCTCGGGACAGAAAAGTCCTAACTATGGCTACACCTTC.

This clone was counted a single time. This chain links TRBV29-1 with TRBJ1-3; D remains unclear. The V gene lost 7 bases and the J gene lost 6 bases, with 25 bases spanning the gap. Germline assignment: CDR1 SQVTM and CDR2 ANQGSEA. The CDR3 is 16 amino acids. The CDR3 bases are TGCAGCGGGGCAACCGGTCCTTTTCGAAGGAAAAACACCATATATTTT. Translating gives CSGATGPFRRKNTIYF.

V usage is TRBV5-1 and J usage is TRBJ2-7, with D possibly TRBD2 on 6 matching bases. V gave up 3 bases and J gave up 3 bases, with 16 bases separating them. CDR3 length: 15 amino acids. CDR1 SGHRS and CDR2 YFSETQ come from the germline V gene. The CDR3 sequence is CASSSPRDGNYEQYF. The CDR3 DNA reads TGCGCCAGCAGCTCACCGCGGGATGGGAACTACGAGCAGTACTTC.

Remarks on this clone: The same CDR3 arises from other DNA sequences in this sample as well. The rearrangement links TRBV5-1 to TRBJ2-6, with D unresolved. V shed 2 bases and J shed 0 bases, with 6 bases lying between them. The CDR3 totals 15 residues. CDR1 is SGHRS and CDR2 is YFSETQ in the germline V gene. DNA for the CDR3: TGCGCCAGCAGCTTATTCCCCTCTGGGGCCAACGTCCTGACTTTC. It codes for CASSLFPSGANVLTF.

The sample holds many counts of this clone. The V gene is TRBV9, the J gene TRBJ1-2, with TRBD1 matching over 7 bases. The CDR3 sequence is 15 residues long. Germline CDR1 is SGDLS and CDR2 is YYNGEE. J was trimmed by 2 bases and V by 4 bases; bases with no gene match: 8. The CDR3 protein is CASSPPAGGNYGYTF. CDR3 DNA: TGTGCCAGCAGCCCCCCAGCAGGGGGGAACTATGGCTACACCTTC.

The gene calls are TRBV4-1 and TRBJ2-2; D gene ambiguous. V was pared by 2 bases and J by 4 bases, with 11 bases between. The CDR3 sequence is 15 residues long. Germline V lookup: CDR1 MGHRA, CDR2 YSYEKL. CDR3 coding DNA: TGCGCCAGCAGCCAATTGGGATTTGGCACCGGGGAGCTGTTTTTT. Its protein is CASSQLGFGTGELFF.

The gene calls are TRBV2 and TRBJ1-5, with a tentative D call TRBD1 (5 bases). CDR1 is SNHLY and CDR2 is FYNNEI in the germline V gene. The germline V and J ends were trimmed by 7 bases and 9 bases, with 16 bases remaining between them. The CDR3 spans 13 residues. CDR3: CASNRKGSRPQHF. The DNA of the CDR3 is TGTGCCAGCAACAGGAAGGGCTCTCGGCCCCAGCATTTT. The full variable domain, its missing parts supplied by reference TRBV2 and TRBJ1-5, is EPEVTQTPSHQVTQMGQEVILRCVPISNHLYFYWYRQILGQKVEFLVSFYNNEISEKSEIFDDQFSVERPDGSNFTLKIRSTKLEDSAMYFCASNRKGSRPQHFGDGTRLSIL.

This clone was detected only a few times. The genes are TRBV6-1 and TRBJ1-2, with 7 bases aligning to TRBD1. The V segment lost 4 bases and the J segment 4 bases; nucleotides outside the gene matches: 6. The CDR3 loop spans 14 amino acids. The germline V gene encodes CDR1 MNHNS and CDR2 SASEGT. CDR3 in DNA: TGTGCCAGCAGTGCGGGGACAGTTTCCTATGGCTACACCTTC. It translates to CASSAGTVSYGYTF.

V and J are TRBV21-1 and TRBJ2-1; TRBD1 reflects the table's D call only, with no check against the DNA. TRBV21-1 is reported as a pseudogene. The CDR3 runs to 18 residues. CDR3 amino acids: CASSKQGGRQPSYNEQFF. The CDR3 DNA reads as TGTGCCAGCAGCAAACAAGGGGGTCGACAGCCATCCTACAATGAGCAGTTCTTC.

The chain combines TRBV6-6 with TRBJ1-4; D possibly corresponds to TRBD1 (6 bases). The CDR3 spans 14 residues. The V end lost 5 bases, the J end lost 8 bases, and 15 bases lay between the germline ends. Germline V lookup: CDR1 MNHNY, CDR2 SVGAGI (reference sequence). In nucleotides, the CDR3 is TGTGCCAGCAGTCCCACCGGGGGCAGGGAAAAACTGTTTTTT. Its protein product is CASSPTGGREKLFF.

The gene calls are TRBV5-5 and TRBJ2-3, with D possibly matching TRBD1 (5 bases). The CDR3 extends over 13 amino acids. Trimming left V 7 bases short and J 5 bases short, with 14 bases between. The germline gives CDR1 SGHKS, CDR2 YYEKEE (reference sequence). As DNA, the CDR3 is TGTGCCAGCGCAGGGTATGATGGAGATACGCAGTATTTT. It yields the protein CASAGYDGDTQYF.

This sequence joins TRBV6-6 and TRBJ2-7; TRBD1 aligns across 9 bases. Per germline, CDR1 MNHNY and CDR2 SVGAGI (reference sequence). The V and J ends lost 2 bases and 3 bases, in that order; junction bases with no gene match: 2. This CDR3 contains 14 residues. CDR3 protein: CASSYRQGVYEQYF. As DNA, the CDR3 is TGTGCCAGCAGTTACCGACAGGGGGTCTACGAGCAGTACTTC.

V usage is TRBV10-1 and J usage is TRBJ2-1; tentatively, D is TRBD1 or TRBD2 (5 bases each). Trimming stripped 1 base from V and 5 bases from J, with 12 bases between. This CDR3 is built from 15 residues. The germline V gene has CDR1 WNHNN and CDR2 SYGVQD (reference sequence). The CDR3 here is CASSEFREIDNEQFF. The CDR3 bases are TGCGCCAGCAGTGAGTTCAGGGAGATCGACAATGAGCAGTTCTTC.

The chain combines TRBV6-6 with TRBJ1-5; no firm D call. Per germline, CDR1 MNHNY and CDR2 SVGAGI (reference sequence). The CDR3 is made up of 16 amino acids. The V end lost 2 bases, the J end lost 3 bases, and 14 bases lay between the germline ends. CDR3 bases: TGTGCCAGCAGTTACCCCGAGGACGGATCCAATCAGCCCCAGCATTTT. It yields the protein CASSYPEDGSNQPQHF.

The chain links TRBV5-8 to TRBJ2-2, with 11 bases matching TRBD2. Germline V gene data show CDR1 as SGHTS and CDR2 as YDEGEE. This CDR3 contains 16 residues. J was trimmed by 2 bases and V by 4 bases; bases with no gene match: 4. The CDR3, as DNA: TGTGCCAGCAGCGCCCGACTAGCGGGAAACACCGGGGAGCTGTTTTTT. It yields the protein CASSARLAGNTGELFF.

This clone turned up a few times. The chain has TRBV15 and TRBJ1-2, with no clear D. Trimming stripped 5 bases from V and 8 bases from J, with 15 bases between. The CDR3 length is 13 residues. Germline V lookup: CDR1 LNHNV, CDR2 YYDKDF (reference sequence). The CDR3, as DNA: TGTGCCACCAGCCTCTTGGGATCGGGCGGCTACACCTTC. It is translated as CATSLLGSGGYTF.

The chain couples TRBV11-3 to TRBJ2-7; D is ambiguous. The CDR3 contains 16 residues. CDR1 and CDR2 (germline): SGHNT, YENEEA. Deletions cut 4 bases from V and 2 bases from J, with 18 bases between. In nucleotides, the CDR3 is TGTGCCAGCAGCTCCCCGGCCTTGCCGACCCCCTACGAGCAGTACTTC. Its protein product is CASSSPALPTPYEQYF.

J is TRBJ2-1 and V is TRBV5-1; D remains ambiguous. This CDR3 spans 15 amino acids. V was cut by 1 base and J by 0 bases, with 8 bases left in between. In germline, CDR1 is SGHRS, CDR2 YFSETQ. CDR3: CASSLRWSSYNEQFF. CDR3 nucleotide sequence: TGCGCCAGCAGCTTGAGGTGGAGCTCCTACAATGAGCAGTTCTTC.

The chain links TRBV19 to TRBJ2-1; 8 nucleotides align to TRBD2. V lost 6 bases and J lost 6; bases outside the gene matches: 7. Germline loops: CDR1 LNHDA, CDR2 SQIVND (reference sequence). This CDR3 is built from 14 residues. CDR3 bases: TGTGCCAGTAGCTCCCGGCTAGCGGGCAATGAGCAGTTCTTC. Translated: CASSSRLAGNEQFF.

This rearrangement joins TRBV5-1 to TRBJ1-1; a weak D match, TRBD1 (6 bases). The germline CDR1 and CDR2 sequences are SGHRS and YFSETQ. The CDR3 runs to 15 residues. V lost 4 bases to trimming and J lost 5 bases, with 18 bases between them. The CDR3 loop reads CASSLAGGVGTEAFF. CDR3 in DNA: TGCGCCAGCAGCCTGGCTGGGGGCGTAGGGACTGAAGCTTTCTTT.

This chain connects TRBV12-5 to TRBJ1-3, with TRBD1 as a possible D gene (6 bases). There are 15 residues in the CDR3. CDR1 is LGHNT, CDR2 FRNRAP, per germline. The V and J ends lost 5 bases and 2 bases respectively, with 13 bases between them. CDR3 sequence reads: CASGQTGSPGNTIYF. CDR3 bases: TGTGCTAGTGGTCAAACAGGGTCCCCTGGAAACACCATATATTTT.

V and J are TRBV19 and TRBJ1-1; D remains unclear. From germline, CDR1 is LNHDA and CDR2 SQIVND (reference sequence). The CDR3 is 13 amino acids. V was cut by 9 bases and J by 5 bases, with 16 bases left in between. CDR3 DNA sequence: TGTGCCAGCAGGACGGCGCTTCAAACTGAAGCTTTCTTT. This codes for CASRTALQTEAFF.